A selection of T cell receptor beta chains follows, all from one sample in a study of T cells in narcolepsy. Clones were read by immunoSEQ multiplex PCR, and TCRdb kept only the in-frame ones, dropping some. The sample yields about 25,000 clones, just under 85% seen once. Material for sequencing was CD45RA- memory CD4+ T cells from PBMCs. These receptors were obtained from a human donor with narcolepsy. Each CDR3 is given with its conserved first and last residue. D genes are given only for firm matches. For some rows the clone size is stated as once, few or many, or as a class when expanded; others skip it.

>TRBV19|few|-|TRBJ2-7
CASSPEARPYEQYF
TGTGCCAGTAGCCCCGAGGCAAGACCTTACGAGCAGTACTTC
>TRBV19|-|-|TRBJ1-5
CASTKTVGLGPQHF
TGTGCCAGTACCAAGACAGTGGGCTTGGGGCCCCAGCATTTT
>TRBV7-3|few|-|TRBJ2-7
CASSLNTDIGYEQYF
TGTGCCAGCAGCTTAAATACCGACATAGGATACGAGCAGTACTTC
>TRBV7-9|-|-|TRBJ2-7
CASSPGAGWHEQYF
TGTGCCAGCAGCCCGGGAGCAGGGTGGCACGAGCAGTACTTC
>TRBV7-2|-|TRBD1|TRBJ1-6
CASSSGQGVPLHF
TGTGCCAGCAGCTCCGGACAGGGGGTACCCCTCCACTTT
>TRBV6-5|-|-|TRBJ2-2
CASSIGSTGELFF
TGTGCCAGCAGCATAGGATCAACCGGGGAGCTGTTTTTT
>TRBV30|-|-|TRBJ1-4
CAWKANSATNEKLFF
TGTGCCTGGAAAGCGAACAGCGCAACTAATGAAAAACTGTTTTTT
>TRBV7-9|-|TRBD1|TRBJ2-4
CASSLGTGLNIQYF
TGTGCCAGCAGCTTGGGGACAGGCCTAAACATTCAGTACTTC
>TRBV6-6|once|-|TRBJ2-5
CASSYGDPGGTQYF
TGTGCCAGCAGTTATGGTGACCCCGGGGGGACCCAGTACTTC
>TRBV11-2|-|-|TRBJ1-1
CASSPRGRGTEAFF
TGTGCCAGCAGCCCCCGGGGGAGAGGAACTGAAGCTTTCTTT
>TRBV5-4|-|-|TRBJ1-1
CASSVTGLTEAFF
TGTGCCAGCAGCGTGACAGGACTCACTGAAGCTTTCTTT
>TRBV6-6|-|-|TRBJ1-1
CASTHRARRTEAFF
TGTGCCAGCACCCACAGGGCTAGACGCACTGAAGCTTTCTTT
>TRBV11-3|-|-|TRBJ2-3
CASSLLGDLSTDTQYF
TGTGCCAGCAGCTTACTCGGGGATCTCAGCACAGATACGCAGTATTTT
>TRBV6-5|-|-|TRBJ1-4
CASSYLGGDEKLFF
TGTGCCAGCAGTTACTTAGGGGGGGATGAAAAACTGTTTTTT
>TRBV2|-|TRBD1|TRBJ1-1
CASLQNRQGNTEAFF
TGTGCCAGCTTACAGAACAGACAGGGGAACACTGAAGCTTTCTTT
>TRBV7-2|-|-|TRBJ1-2
CASSTLGTPGGYGYTF
TGTGCCAGCAGCACACTCGGGACGCCCGGCGGCTATGGCTACACCTTC
>TRBV6-4|-|TRBD1|TRBJ1-1
CASSVQGGTEAFF
TGTGCCAGCAGTGTCCAGGGGGGAACTGAAGCTTTCTTT
>TRBV10-2|-|TRBD2|TRBJ2-1
CASSEPSGLYYNEQFF
TGCGCCAGCAGTGAACCTAGCGGGTTATACTACAATGAGCAGTTCTTC
>TRBV7-6|few|TRBD2|TRBJ2-1
CASSLERGLYNEQFF
TGTGCCAGCAGCTTAGAGCGGGGGCTATACAATGAGCAGTTCTTC
>TRBV27|-|TRBD2|TRBJ2-1
CASSPHRVTSGNINEQFF
TGTGCCAGCAGTCCCCATCGGGTTACTAGCGGGAATATTAATGAGCAGTTCTTC
>TRBV6-5|-|-|TRBJ2-7
CASRQFQGPREQYF
TGTGCCAGCAGGCAATTCCAGGGACCTCGGGAGCAGTACTTC
>TRBV6-6|once|-|TRBJ2-2
CASSWEPNGELFF
TGTGCCAGCAGCTGGGAGCCAAACGGGGAGCTGTTTTTT
>TRBV11-2|-|-|TRBJ2-3
CASRQGLSTDTQYF
TGTGCCAGCAGACAGGGCCTTAGCACAGATACGCAGTATTTT
>TRBV29-1|-|-|TRBJ2-5
CSGRGGAAQYF
TGCAGCGGAAGAGGGGGAGCGGCCCAGTACTTC
>TRBV19|-|-|TRBJ2-2
CASSSQGFRNTGELFF
TGTGCCAGTAGTTCACAGGGATTTAGGAACACCGGGGAGCTGTTTTTT
>TRBV5-6|-|-|TRBJ1-5
CASSLGHGIGNQPQHF
TGTGCCAGCAGCTTGGGGCACGGCATTGGCAATCAGCCCCAGCATTTT
>TRBV9|-|TRBD1|TRBJ1-1
CASSVGWDRGTEAFF
TGTGCCAGCAGCGTAGGTTGGGACAGGGGGACTGAAGCTTTCTTT
>TRBV11-2|-|-|TRBJ1-2
CASSLEFGRDGYTF
TGTGCCAGCAGCTTAGAATTTGGGAGGGATGGCTACACCTTC
>TRBV25-1|-|-|TRBJ1-6
CASSEYEKGGAPLHF
TGTGCCAGCAGTGAATATGAGAAGGGGGGAGCACCCCTCCACTTT